This T cell receptor (beta chain) derives from a study of cytomegalovirus exposure and HLA in healthy donors. Broader study findings: Later analysis placed DRB1 highest and HLA-C lowest in TCR association rates, which differed by HLA locus. With further analysis later on, most CMV-associated TCR beta chains appeared HLA-restricted. Data from an earlier analysis indicated that most TCR beta V segments were productive either about 87% or about 30% of the time.

The PCR contained 60 Vbeta and 13 Jbeta primers. Some clones are missing from TCRdb's copy, which holds only in-frame ones; the method was immunoSEQ multiplex PCR. The sample has roughly 140,000 clones; more than 75% are singletons. On this clone itself: Its antigen is unidentified.

Trimming removed 1 base from V and 8 bases from J, with 27 bases in between. Looked up from germline, CDR1 is LGHNA and CDR2 is YSLEER. This CDR3 contains 19 residues. The clonotype originates from a male donor in good health and CMV-seronegative. The sequenced sample was PBMCs. The chain has TRBV4-3 and TRBJ2-4; unclear D gene. The chain's CDR3 is CASSQVIRGGPEKKDIQYF. The CDR3 nucleotides read TGCGCCAGCAGCCAAGTTATCAGAGGTGGTCCAGAAAAAAAAGACATTCAGTACTTC.